Sequencing of this TCR beta chain was carried out in a study of blood T cell repertoires in COVID-19. In the authors' workflow: Counts of nucleated cells, estimated from reference gene primer amplification, were obtained. Produced via immunoSEQ multiplex PCR; TCRdb's table is partial and in-frame only. That table gives V, J and clone size, and the DNA gave D and trimming. The repertoire holds 290,000 or so clones, with roughly 80% as singletons. Everyone who took part was roughly 18 to 89 years old, and they came from 20 to 25 US areas. Clinical histories supplied by participants themselves formed the basis of cohort assignment. Participants classified as exposed had met a COVID-19 case within 2 weeks before study entry. Sequencing was carried out using PBMCs or T cells enriched from blood (not recorded which). The TCR sequence derives from a man aged 35 to 55 who had been exposed to COVID-19.

As DNA, the CDR3 is TGTGCCAGCAGCTATACCAATCGGAACTCGGCGGGAAATGTGGGGGGACAAGAGACCCAGTACTTC. Amino acid sequence: CASSYTNRNSAGNVGGQETQYF. V and J are TRBV7-3 and TRBJ2-5; tentatively, D is TRBD2 (6 bases). Trimming removed 4 bases from V and 2 bases from J, with 35 bases in between. This CDR3 has 22 amino acids. Germline CDR1 and CDR2: SGHTA and FQGTGA.